These 30 T cell receptor beta chains originate from one sample sequenced in a study of blood T cells in healthy people across ages. Through a sample-barcoded 5' primer and a J-beta primer mix, a second PCR was run for about 6 to 11 cycles. TCRdb reprocessed the 5' RACE reads via MiXCR and lists one record per CDR3 protein. The sample contains about 900,000 distinct CDR3 sequences, roughly 52% of which appear only once. Sequenced material: blood. The receptors derive from a man aged 30 to 39 in good health.

V usage is TRBV5-1 and J usage is TRBJ2-7; possible D gene TRBD1, 5 bases. V was pared by 0 bases and J by 1 base, with 11 bases between. Germline loops: CDR1 SGHRS, CDR2 YFSETQ. The CDR3 is 15 residues long. The CDR3 nucleotides are TGCGCCAGCAGCTTGGATCTAGGGGCTTCCTACGAGCAGTACTTC. This gives the protein CASSLDLGASYEQYF.

This clonotype was recorded a few times. The chain uses TRBV20-1 and TRBJ1-6, with 8 bases aligning to TRBD1. Germline lookup yields CDR1 DFQATT and CDR2 SNEGSKA (reference sequence). The CDR3 totals 13 residues. V lost 3 bases, J lost 8 bases, and 3 bases stayed unmatched. The CDR3 DNA sequence: TGCAGTGCTAGGGACAGGGAAGATTCACCCCTCCACTTT. Protein product: CSARDREDSPLHF.

This clonotype was seen more than once but under ten times. DNA of the CDR3: TGTGCCAGCAGCTTAGTAGATGTGGTCGGAGATACGCAGTATTTT. Translating it yields CASSLVDVVGDTQYF. The rearrangement links TRBV7-9 to TRBJ2-3; no clear D. The V end lost 1 base, the J end lost 5 bases, and 13 bases lay between the germline ends. This CDR3 has 15 amino acids. Per germline, CDR1 SEHNR and CDR2 FQNEAQ (reference sequence).

CDR3 in amino acids: CSARDAGGTDTQYF. The CDR3 nucleotides read TGCAGTGCTAGAGACGCGGGGGGTACAGATACGCAGTATTTT. V is TRBV20-1 and J is TRBJ2-3, with TRBD2 identical over 8 bases. Germline CDR1 reads DFQATT; CDR2 reads SNEGSKA (reference sequence). CDR3 length: 14 amino acids. V dropped 0 bases and J dropped 3; count of bases not matched to a gene: 2.

The chain uses TRBV29-1 and TRBJ2-7; TRBD1 or TRBD2 may be the D gene (5 bases each). Germline V lookup: CDR1 SQVTM, CDR2 ANQGSEA. This CDR3 contains 13 residues. Between the trimmed V and J ends, which lost 2 bases and 3 bases, there was a span of 11 bases. The CDR3 sequence: CSVERDRGYEQYF. For the CDR3, the DNA is TGCAGCGTTGAACGGGACCGGGGCTACGAGCAGTACTTC.

This clonotype has only a few counts. The chain combines TRBV7-9 with TRBJ2-6; possible D gene TRBD1, 5 bases. Trimming left V 2 bases short and J 0 bases short, with 17 bases between. Germline V lookup: CDR1 SEHNR, CDR2 FQNEAQ (reference sequence). The CDR3 is 19 residues long. The CDR3 DNA reads as TGTGCCAGCAGCTTAAGTAGGACACTAACGATCTCTGGGGCCAACGTCCTGACTTTC. Protein: CASSLSRTLTISGANVLTF.

The chain recombines TRBV5-1 with TRBJ2-7, with TRBD1 matching over 9 bases. The V segment lost 1 base and the J segment 3 bases; nucleotides outside the gene matches: 5. Germline V gene sequence: CDR1 SGHRS, CDR2 YFSETQ. The CDR3 extends over 15 amino acids. The CDR3 sequence is CASSLMGQGNYEQYF. CDR3 sequence (DNA): TGCGCCAGCAGCTTGATGGGACAGGGTAACTACGAGCAGTACTTC. Supplemented by reference TRBV5-1 and TRBJ2-7, the full variable domain reads KAGVTQTPRYLIKTRGQQVTLSCSPISGHRSVSWYQQTPGQGLQFLFEYFSETQRNKGNFPGRFSGRQFSNSRSEMNVSTLELGDSALYLCASSLMGQGNYEQYFGPGTRLTVT.

The chain employs TRBV5-6 and TRBJ2-3, with D possibly matching TRBD1 (5 bases). Trimming pared 0 bases from V and 2 bases from J, leaving 13 bases between. This CDR3 has 16 residues. Germline V CDR1 and CDR2: SGHDT, YYEEEE. The CDR3 DNA is TGTGCCAGCAGCTTGGAAGTAGGGGTTTACACAGATACGCAGTATTTT. Residues: CASSLEVGVYTDTQYF.

This chain links TRBV18 with TRBJ1-1, with D uncertain. Trimming left V 3 bases short and J 3 bases short, with 11 bases between. The CDR3 runs to 14 residues. Germline loops: CDR1 KGHSH, CDR2 LQKENI. Written as DNA, the CDR3 is TGTGCCAGCTCACCCCGGGCGGGTTACACTGAAGCTTTCTTT. Encoded protein: CASSPRAGYTEAFF.

There are a few counts of this clonotype. The chain links TRBV7-3 to TRBJ2-1; perhaps TRBD1 as D (6 bases). V was clipped by 1 base and J by 0 bases, with 7 bases between them. The CDR3 has 15 amino acids. Looked up from germline, CDR1 is SGHTA and CDR2 is FQGTGA. In DNA form, the CDR3 reads TGTGCCAGCAGCTTAATGGACAGCTCCTACAATGAGCAGTTCTTC. Its protein is CASSLMDSSYNEQFF.

This clonotype was seen a handful of times. This sequence joins TRBV5-5 and TRBJ1-1, with TRBD1 identical over 9 bases. V was pared by 6 bases and J by 8 bases, with 14 bases of the junction left unmatched. This CDR3 is built from 15 residues. CDR1 is SGHKS and CDR2 is YYEKEE in the germline V gene (reference sequence). CDR3 protein: CASTFGFGTGLEAFF. DNA of the CDR3: TGTGCCAGCACCTTTGGTTTCGGGACAGGGTTGGAAGCTTTCTTT.

In its sample, this clonotype was seen a few times. A much larger clone differs from this one at a single base, so this may be a read error. The J gene is TRBJ2-7, the V gene TRBV6-5, with D hard to call. Looked up from germline, CDR1 is MNHEY and CDR2 is SVGAGI. This CDR3 spans 11 amino acids. V was shortened by 2 bases and J by 5 bases, with 4 bases between the two germline ends. CDR3 nucleotides: TGTGCCAGCAGTTACATGGACGAGCAGTACTTC. Its translation: CASSYMDEQYF.

The CDR3 nucleotides read TGTGCCAGCAGGGAACGACGGGGAAACACCATATATTTT. Amino acid sequence: CASRERRGNTIYF. The genes are TRBV6-5 and TRBJ1-3; D is unclear. The germline V gene encodes CDR1 MNHEY and CDR2 SVGAGI. The CDR3 spans 13 residues. Trimming removed 6 bases from V and 4 bases from J, with 10 bases in between.

This sequence joins TRBV20-1 and TRBJ2-1; 7 nucleotides match TRBD2. The length of the CDR3 is 16 residues. The germline V gene has CDR1 DFQATT and CDR2 SNEGSKA (reference sequence). With V trimmed by 1 base and J by 0 bases, 6 bases remained unmatched. The CDR3 DNA sequence: TGCAGTGCTAGAGTCCCCGGGGGGAGCTCCTACAATGAGCAGTTCTTC. It yields the protein CSARVPGGSSYNEQFF.

In this sample, this clonotype turned up a few times. This sequence joins TRBV20-1 and TRBJ2-6, with TRBD1 identical over 7 bases. This CDR3 is 17 amino acids long. The germline CDR1 and CDR2 sequences are DFQATT and SNEGSKA (reference sequence). The junction had 7 bases not matched to a gene; V was cut back by 1 base and J by 1 base. The CDR3 sequence is CSARAPGGESGANVLTF. The CDR3, as DNA: TGCAGTGCTAGAGCCCCAGGGGGAGAATCTGGGGCCAACGTCCTGACTTTC.

As regards this clonotype: A read error may produce the germline difference seen at one junction end. The gene calls are TRBV7-2 and TRBJ2-3, with 8 nucleotides matching TRBD2. Germline V gene lookup returns CDR1 SGHTA and CDR2 FQGNSA. The CDR3 contains 16 residues. The CDR3 DNA reads as TGTGTCAGCAGCTCCCGAGTCGGGGGGGGCACAGATACGCAGTATTTT. Translation: CVSSSRVGGGTDTQYF.

V is TRBV6-6 and J is TRBJ2-5; 7 bases line up with TRBD2. The CDR3 covers 13 residues. Losses at the gene ends were 6 bases for V and 4 bases for J; bases not matched to a gene: 5. The germline gives CDR1 MNHNY, CDR2 SVGAGI (reference sequence). The CDR3 DNA sequence: TGTGCCAGCAGCAGATGGGGGGGAGAGACCCAGTACTTC. Translated: CASSRWGGETQYF.

The V gene is TRBV7-9, the J gene TRBJ2-1, with D uncertain. This CDR3 has 13 residues. Germline CDR1 SEHNR, CDR2 FQNEAQ (reference sequence). Trimming removed 5 bases from V and 12 bases from J, with 17 bases in between. This CDR3 reads CASSALLQALQFF. CDR3 nucleotide sequence: TGTGCCAGCAGCGCTCTTCTTCAGGCCCTGCAGTTCTTC.

The chain is built from TRBV20-1 and TRBJ2-5; 10 bases fit TRBD2. Germline V gene sequence: CDR1 DFQATT, CDR2 SNEGSKA (reference sequence). V dropped 4 bases and J dropped 4; count of bases not matched to a gene: 3. This CDR3 has 13 amino acids. The CDR3 region is CSAKAGGRETQYF. The DNA of the CDR3 is TGCAGTGCTAAAGCGGGGGGGCGAGAGACCCAGTACTTC.

This sequence joins TRBV4-2 and TRBJ2-5, with D possibly TRBD2 on 6 matching bases. In germline, CDR1 is LGHNA, CDR2 YNFKEQ. The CDR3 runs to 15 residues. Trimming cost V 0 bases and J 2 bases, with 10 bases left between them. CDR3 protein: CASSQDGRQQETQYF. Here the CDR3 DNA reads TGTGCCAGCAGCCAAGATGGGAGGCAGCAAGAGACCCAGTACTTC.

This clonotype occurred a few times. The genes are TRBV3-1 and TRBJ2-3, with no clear D. The CDR3 extends over 15 amino acids. V was pared by 6 bases and J by 7 bases, with 20 bases between. From germline, CDR1 is LGHDT and CDR2 YNNKEL (reference sequence). Here the CDR3 DNA reads TGTGCCAGCAGAGAAACCCCTTCCAACACCCATACGCAGTATTTT. Translated, it gives CASRETPSNTHTQYF.

Many counts were recorded for this clonotype. This chain connects TRBV29-1 to TRBJ2-1; D possibly uses TRBD1 or TRBD2 (5 bases each). The CDR3 has 13 amino acids. Germline V gives CDR1 SQVTM, CDR2 ANQGSEA. The CDR3 region has the DNA TGCGGGACCGACGTCACGTCCTACAATGAGCAGTTCTTC. It encodes CGTDVTSYNEQFF.

This clonotype was seen repeatedly, ten times or more. The chain recombines TRBV14 with TRBJ1-1; D gene ambiguous. Germline V CDR1 and CDR2: SGHDN, FVKESK. The CDR3 length is 13 residues. Trimming left V 1 base short and J 6 bases short, with 9 bases between. The CDR3 spells CASSQVNGPEAFF. The CDR3 bases are TGTGCCAGCAGCCAAGTTAATGGGCCTGAAGCTTTCTTT. Together with reference TRBV14 and TRBJ1-1, the CDR3 gives the full variable domain: EAGVTQFPSHSVIEKGQTVTLRCDPISGHDNLYWYRRVMGKEIKFLLHFVKESKQDESGMPNNRFLAERTGGTYSTLKVQPAELEDSGVYFCASSQVNGPEAFFGQGTRLTVV.

V and J are TRBV7-9 and TRBJ2-5, with D perhaps TRBD2 (6 bases). V shed 9 bases and J shed 1 base, with 18 bases lying between them. The CDR3 spans 15 residues. Germline V lookup: CDR1 SEHNR, CDR2 FQNEAQ (reference sequence). CDR3 residues: CASSREGTGQETQYF. The CDR3 DNA reads as TGTGCCAGTAGCCGCGAGGGGACTGGCCAAGAGACCCAGTACTTC.

This clonotype showed up just a few times. The chain recombines TRBV12-3 or TRBV12-4 with TRBJ2-3; TRBD1 matches at 7 bases. Losses at the gene ends were 5 bases for V and 3 bases for J; bases not matched to a gene: 5. The CDR3 length is 14 residues. The CDR3 bases are TGTGCCAGCAGTCCAGTGACAGGGACAGATACGCAGTATTTT. It translates to CASSPVTGTDTQYF.

The chain combines TRBV2 with TRBJ2-1; D remains ambiguous. Trimming removed 4 bases from V and 7 bases from J, with 8 bases in between. Germline CDR1 reads SNHLY; CDR2 reads FYNNEI. The CDR3 is 12 residues long. Here the CDR3 reads CASSALTNEQFF. In DNA, the CDR3 is TGTGCCAGCAGTGCGTTGACAAATGAGCAGTTCTTC.

The table lists this clonotype with a count of one. For the CDR3, the DNA is TGTGCCAGCAGCGCGTACGGGGACCTCAATGAGCAGTTCTTC. Its translation: CASSAYGDLNEQFF. The rearrangement joins TRBV11-1 to TRBJ2-1; D is tentatively TRBD1 or TRBD2 (5 bases each). V shed 5 bases and J shed 6 bases, with 14 bases lying between them. CDR1 is SGHAT and CDR2 is FQDESV in the germline V gene (reference sequence). The length of the CDR3 is 14 residues.

The gene calls are TRBV20-1 and TRBJ1-4, with D maybe TRBD1 (6 bases). CDR3 length equals 15 residues. Per the germline V gene, CDR1 is DFQATT and CDR2 is SNEGSKA (reference sequence). The germline V and J ends were trimmed by 6 bases and 7 bases, with 21 bases remaining between them. CDR3 loop: CSAHRVRGYAEKLFF. The CDR3 region has the DNA TGCAGTGCCCACAGGGTTAGGGGGTATGCTGAAAAACTGTTTTTT.

Regarding this clonotype: One end of the junction does not line up with germline, which may come from a read error. The chain couples TRBV7-9 to TRBJ1-5; D is possibly TRBD1 (5 bases). Germline CDR1 is SEHNR and CDR2 is FQNEAQ (reference sequence). The CDR3 has 13 residues. The CDR3 loop is CASSLTGYQPRHF. The DNA for the CDR3 is TGTGCCAGCAGCTTAACAGGTTATCAGCCCCGGCATTTT.

This clonotype was observed many times. The genes are TRBV20-1 and TRBJ1-6; no clear D. Per germline, CDR1 DFQATT and CDR2 SNEGSKA (reference sequence). V lost 0 bases to trimming and J lost 7 bases, with 10 bases between them. The CDR3 totals 14 residues. CDR3 in DNA: TGCAGTGCTAGAGATTGGGCAGAAAATTCACCCCTCCACTTT. It codes for CSARDWAENSPLHF.